The clone carrying this T cell receptor (beta chain) appeared a few times. What it recognizes is unknown. Researchers took RNA transcripts and amplified the TCR beta CDR3 regions from them. Researchers ran a first-round RT-PCR on the TCR CDR3 using the HTBI primer set. Using its own MiXCR run on the multiplex PCR reads, TCRdb lists one record per CDR3 protein. The sample comprises some 530,000 distinct CDR3 sequences, 22% of which are singletons, and about half rests with the top ten. This specimen belongs to a study of T cells in Graves' hyperthyroidism and ophthalmopathy. The study, taken as a whole, reports: Ophthalmopathy, which appeared later, was predicted by the model a median approximately 6 months before onset.

Diagnoses rested on clinical symptoms, serum thyroxine and TRAb, thyroid ultrasound and orbital computed tomography. The clonotype originates from a woman aged 70-85 years with Graves' ophthalmopathy. Sequencing was done on a sample of blood.

The CDR3 bases are TGTGCCAGCAGTTCCCGACAGGGCTGGCACGAGCAGTACTTC. This encodes CASSSRQGWHEQYF. The chain has TRBV11-1 and TRBJ2-7; 7 nucleotides agree with TRBD1. V lost 6 bases to trimming and J lost 5 bases; unmatched junction nucleotides: 10. The CDR3 covers 14 residues. In germline, CDR1 is SGHAT, CDR2 FQDESV (reference sequence).